This entry lists 22 T cell receptor beta chains sequenced from one sample in a study of T-cell memory formation after mild COVID-19. TCRdb re-derived calls from the 5' RACE reads in MiXCR, one entry per CDR3 protein. Of 350,000 to 500,000 distinct CDR3 sequences listed, roughly 20% are singletons. The sequenced sample consisted of PBMCs or a T cell subset sorted from them (not recorded which). The receptor set was obtained from an adult woman who had mild COVID-19 (a few samples of this study predate the infection). Cell type and time point are not known.

This chain joins TRBV14 and TRBJ2-1, with D maybe TRBD2 (6 bases). CDR3 length: 15 residues. Trimming took 4 bases from V and 5 from J, leaving 15 bases between them. Germline V gene lookup returns CDR1 SGHDN and CDR2 FVKESK. DNA of the CDR3: TGTGCCAGCAGCCGACGGAGGGACTTGAACAATGAGCAGTTCTTC. It is translated as CASSRRRDLNNEQFF.

This clonotype has only one observation. This sequence joins TRBV6-6 and TRBJ1-2, with 8 bases matching TRBD1. Germline V CDR1 and CDR2: MNHNY, SVGAGI (reference sequence). CDR3 length: 14 residues. V lost 4 bases and J lost 3; bases outside the gene matches: 4. CDR3 sequence: CASSSGGRYYGYTF. The CDR3 DNA follows: TGTGCCAGCAGTTCAGGGGGCAGGTACTATGGCTACACCTTC.

This chain links TRBV27 with TRBJ2-2, with D perhaps TRBD2 (5 bases). Germline V gene sequence: CDR1 MNHEY, CDR2 SMNVEV (reference sequence). V lost 3 bases and J 1 base, leaving 15 bases between the germline ends. The CDR3 totals 17 residues. The CDR3 loop reads CASSFTGGSLNTGELFF. The CDR3 DNA follows: TGTGCCAGCAGTTTTACCGGAGGTTCCCTGAACACCGGGGAGCTGTTTTTT.

Worth noting for this clonotype: A read error may explain this, as a much larger clone is one base away. The chain joins TRBV6-2 or TRBV6-3 to TRBJ1-1; no firm D call. Germline V gives CDR1 MNHEY, CDR2 SVGEGT. This CDR3 region has 11 residues. V was pared by 4 bases and J by 4 bases, with 4 bases between. This CDR3 is CASSSTTEAFF. Here the CDR3 DNA reads TGTGCCAGCAGTTCGACCACTGAAGCTTTCTTT.

V usage is TRBV11-2 and J usage is TRBJ1-1; D ambiguous. The germline V and J ends were trimmed by 4 bases and 1 base, with 10 bases remaining between them. This CDR3 is built from 14 residues. Germline V gene sequence: CDR1 SGHAT, CDR2 FQNNGV. This CDR3 reads CASSSRHSNTEAFF. In DNA form, the CDR3 reads TGTGCCAGCAGCTCTAGACATTCGAACACTGAAGCTTTCTTT.

As DNA, the CDR3 is TGTGCCAGTACCCCTCACCATCTAAGGGGGGGCCCCAATGAGCAGTTCTTC. Translating gives CASTPHHLRGGPNEQFF. V gene TRBV12-3 or TRBV12-4 combines with J gene TRBJ2-1, with D tentatively TRBD2 (7 bases). This CDR3 comprises 17 residues. The V gene lost 9 bases and the J gene lost 6 bases, with 27 bases spanning the gap.

The chain joins TRBV7-6 to TRBJ2-7; D is uncertain. Per germline, CDR1 SGHVS and CDR2 FNYEAQ. This CDR3 is 14 amino acids long. The V end lost 5 bases, the J end lost 5 bases, and 16 bases lay between the germline ends. The CDR3 region is CASSPRRPTDEQYF. CDR3 in DNA: TGTGCCAGCAGCCCCCGGCGCCCCACGGACGAGCAGTACTTC.

This chain links TRBV19 with TRBJ2-2, with D possibly being TRBD2 (5 bases). V was clipped by 9 bases and J by 2 bases, with 16 bases between them. The CDR3 contains 15 residues. CDR1 and CDR2 (germline): LNHDA, SQIVND (reference sequence). Here the CDR3 DNA reads TGTGCCAGCAAAGGGATAGCGCCCAACACCGGGGAGCTGTTTTTT. Its protein product is CASKGIAPNTGELFF.

In its sample, this clonotype was seen many times. The J gene is TRBJ2-6, the V gene TRBV7-6; 7 nucleotides agree with TRBD1. The CDR3 runs to 16 residues. Germline-derived CDR1 and CDR2 are SGHVS and FNYEAQ. V was pared by 4 bases and J by 4 bases, with 7 bases of the junction left unmatched. CDR3 sequence (DNA): TGTGCCAGCAGCTCCTCGAGGGGGCCAGGGGCCAACGTCCTGACTTTC. Its protein product is CASSSSRGPGANVLTF. The complete variable domain, with remaining parts taken from reference TRBV7-6 and TRBJ2-6, reads GAGVSQSPRYKVTKRGQDVALRCDPISGHVSLYWYRQALGQGPEFLTYFNYEAQQDKSGLPNDRFSAERPEGSISTLTIQRTEQRDSAMYRCASSSSRGPGANVLTFGAGSRLTVL.

This clonotype was seen a handful of times. The chain has TRBV5-1 and TRBJ2-3, with 7 bases identical to TRBD1. With 4 bases clipped from V and 4 bases from J, the junction kept 6 bases outside the gene matches. Germline-derived CDR1 and CDR2 are SGHRS and YFSETQ. This CDR3 comprises 14 residues. In DNA, the CDR3 is TGCGCCAGCAGCCCCGACAGGGTTGCAGATACGCAGTATTTT. Translation: CASSPDRVADTQYF.

This clonotype occurred a few times. The chain links TRBV27 to TRBJ2-7; possibly TRBD1 for D (5 bases). CDR3 size: 12 residues. Germline CDR1 is MNHEY and CDR2 is SMNVEV (reference sequence). V lost 6 bases and J lost 6, with 12 bases in between. The CDR3 region is CASSEVGAEQYF. CDR3 nucleotides: TGTGCCAGCAGCGAGGTAGGGGCCGAGCAGTACTTC.

Only one count was recorded for this clonotype. The chain employs TRBV20-1 and TRBJ2-5, with 9 bases lining up with TRBD2. The CDR3 loop spans 17 amino acids. Germline V gene lookup returns CDR1 DFQATT and CDR2 SNEGSKA (reference sequence). V was pared by 2 bases and J by 5 bases, with 15 bases of the junction left unmatched. CDR3 DNA sequence: TGCAGTGCTAGACGAGACGGGTCGCGGGGGGGCTGGGAGACCCAGTACTTC. Amino acids: CSARRDGSRGGWETQYF.

This clonotype came up many times. V is TRBV24-1 and J is TRBJ2-5; 13 positions agree with TRBD2. Germline CDR1 reads KGHDR; CDR2 reads SFDVKD. The CDR3 consists of 15 residues. J was trimmed by 6 bases and V by 4 bases; bases with no gene match: 4. Here the CDR3 DNA reads TGTGCCACCAGTGAAGGGACTAGCGGGGTTCAGACCCAGTACTTC. Its protein product is CATSEGTSGVQTQYF.

This clonotype turned up a few times. The genes are TRBV4-1 and TRBJ1-2; TRBD1 might be the D (5 bases). The V and J ends lost 1 base and 5 bases respectively, with 11 bases between them. CDR3 length equals 14 residues. The germline gives CDR1 MGHRA, CDR2 YSYEKL. The CDR3 coding sequence is TGCGCCAGCAGCCAAGCTAGGGACTCTTATGGCTACACCTTC. Its translation: CASSQARDSYGYTF.

The chain combines TRBV5-1 with TRBJ1-1, with D possibly TRBD1 on 5 matching bases. The CDR3 covers 15 residues. The germline V gene encodes CDR1 SGHRS and CDR2 YFSETQ. The V gene lost 4 bases and the J gene lost 5 bases, with 18 bases spanning the gap. The CDR3, as DNA: TGCGCCAGCAGCGAAGCGGGGCAGGGAGTTACTGAAGCTTTCTTT. Its protein product is CASSEAGQGVTEAFF.

This clonotype was seen more than once but under ten times. Written as DNA, the CDR3 is TGTGCCAGCGGAGGGGCGGGGGCCACTGTCGCCGGGGAGCTGTTTTTT. It specifies CASGGAGATVAGELFF. The V call is TRBV9, the J call TRBJ2-2, with D perhaps TRBD2 (7 bases). The CDR3 loop spans 16 amino acids. The V and J ends lost 7 bases and 6 bases respectively, with 22 bases between them. The germline gives CDR1 SGDLS, CDR2 YYNGEE.

This clonotype appeared many times. The chain combines TRBV7-7 with TRBJ2-1; D uncertain. This CDR3 comprises 15 residues. Germline values: CDR1 SSHAT, CDR2 FNYEAQ (reference sequence). V shed 5 bases and J shed 8 bases, with 19 bases lying between them. The CDR3 bases are TGTGCCAGCAGCGCCCGGGTCGCCCTCGGAGATGAGCAGTTCTTC. Translated: CASSARVALGDEQFF.

The chain combines TRBV12-3 or TRBV12-4 with TRBJ1-1; a weak D match, TRBD1 (6 bases). Trimming pared 6 bases from V and 4 bases from J, leaving 18 bases between. This CDR3 comprises 15 residues. CDR3 protein: CASRPEQGRATEAFF. The CDR3 DNA reads TGTGCCAGCAGGCCAGAACAGGGACGGGCCACTGAAGCTTTCTTT.

This chain uses TRBV24-1 with TRBJ1-5, with a possible D match to TRBD1 (6 bases). CDR3 length equals 13 residues. V lost 8 bases, J lost 7 bases, and 14 bases lay in between. Germline values: CDR1 KGHDR, CDR2 SFDVKD. The CDR3 DNA follows: TGTGCCACCATGCAGGGGCCGAGGCAGCCCCAGCATTTT. Amino acid sequence: CATMQGPRQPQHF.

This rearrangement joins TRBV6-2 or TRBV6-3 to TRBJ2-3; D ambiguous. V was trimmed by 2 bases and J by 9 bases, leaving 9 bases between them. The germline gives CDR1 MNHEY, CDR2 SVGEGT. The CDR3 covers 12 residues. The CDR3 loop reads CASSYVGRTQYF. The CDR3 coding sequence is TGTGCCAGCAGTTACGTCGGAAGGACGCAGTATTTT.

The chain couples TRBV4-1 to TRBJ2-1; 7 bases agree with TRBD2. CDR1 is MGHRA, CDR2 YSYEKL, per germline. The ends lost 1 base at V and 4 bases at J; junction bases unmatched: 7. This CDR3 is built from 16 residues. Written as DNA, the CDR3 is TGCGCCAGCAGCCAAGTTCCGGGAGGAGGGTACAATGAGCAGTTCTTC. Residues: CASSQVPGGGYNEQFF.

This clonotype turned up a few times. The rearrangement uses TRBV29-1 and TRBJ2-7, with 7 bases lining up with TRBD2. The CDR3 spans 15 residues. Germline assignment: CDR1 SQVTM and CDR2 ANQGSEA. The ends lost 6 bases at V and 7 bases at J; junction bases unmatched: 18. The CDR3 DNA sequence: TGCAGCGTCGGGATTGAGGCTAGCGGCCGCGGAGAGCAGTACTTC. It yields the protein CSVGIEASGRGEQYF.